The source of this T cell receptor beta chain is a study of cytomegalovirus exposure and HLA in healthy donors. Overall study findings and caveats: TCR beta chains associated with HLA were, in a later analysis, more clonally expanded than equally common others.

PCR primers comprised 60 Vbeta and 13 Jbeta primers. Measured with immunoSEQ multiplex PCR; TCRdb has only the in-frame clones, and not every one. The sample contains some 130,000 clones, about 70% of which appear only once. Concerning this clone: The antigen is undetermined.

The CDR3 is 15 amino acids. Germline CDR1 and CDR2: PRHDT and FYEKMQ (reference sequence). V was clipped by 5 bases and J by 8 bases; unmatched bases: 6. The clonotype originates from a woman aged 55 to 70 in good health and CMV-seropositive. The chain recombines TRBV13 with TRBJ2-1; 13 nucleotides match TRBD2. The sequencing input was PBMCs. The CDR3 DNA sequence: TGTGCCAGCAGCAAGACTAGCGGGGGGCGGGATGAGCAGTTCTTC. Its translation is CASSKTSGGRDEQFF.